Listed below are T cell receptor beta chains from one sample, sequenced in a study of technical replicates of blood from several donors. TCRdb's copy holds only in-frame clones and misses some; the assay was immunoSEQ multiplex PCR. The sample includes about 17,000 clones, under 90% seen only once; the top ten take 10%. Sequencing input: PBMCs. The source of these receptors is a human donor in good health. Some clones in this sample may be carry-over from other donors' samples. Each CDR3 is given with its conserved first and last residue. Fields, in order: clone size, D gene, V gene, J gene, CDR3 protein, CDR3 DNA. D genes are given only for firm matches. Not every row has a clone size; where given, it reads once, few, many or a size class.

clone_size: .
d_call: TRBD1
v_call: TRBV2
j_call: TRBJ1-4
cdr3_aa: CASRLGAGGNEKLFF
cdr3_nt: TGTGCCAGCAGGTTAGGTGCAGGGGGAAATGAAAAACTGTTTTTT

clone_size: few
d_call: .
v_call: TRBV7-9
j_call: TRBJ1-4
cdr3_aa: CASSLQGNEKLFF
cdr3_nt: TGTGCCAGCAGCTTACAGGGTAATGAAAAACTGTTTTTT

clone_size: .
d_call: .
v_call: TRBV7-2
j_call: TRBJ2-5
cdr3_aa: CASSLAWSGRQETQYF
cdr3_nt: TGTGCCAGCAGCTTAGCGTGGTCGGGTAGACAAGAGACCCAGTACTTC

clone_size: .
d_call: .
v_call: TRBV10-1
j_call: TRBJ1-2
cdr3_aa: CASSGQGTYGYTF
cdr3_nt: TGCGCCAGCAGTGGGCAGGGAACCTATGGCTACACCTTC

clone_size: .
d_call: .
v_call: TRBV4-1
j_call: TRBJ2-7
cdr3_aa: CASSQDFFVGQGPYEQYF
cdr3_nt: TGCGCCAGCAGCCAAGATTTTTTTGTGGGACAAGGCCCCTACGAGCAGTACTTC

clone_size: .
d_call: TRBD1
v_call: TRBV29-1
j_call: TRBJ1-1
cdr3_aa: CSVVWTGRTEAFF
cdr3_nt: TGCAGCGTCGTCTGGACAGGGAGGACTGAAGCTTTCTTT

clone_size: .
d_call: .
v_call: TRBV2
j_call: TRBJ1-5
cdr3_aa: CASSVETGGLNQPQHF
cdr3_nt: TGTGCCAGCAGTGTCGAGACGGGGGGGCTTAATCAGCCCCAGCATTTT

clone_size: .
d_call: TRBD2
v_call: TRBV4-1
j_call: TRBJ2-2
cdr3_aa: CASSHPGLGKREYTGELFF
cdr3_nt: TGCGCCAGCAGCCACCCGGGGTTAGGAAAGCGGGAGTACACCGGGGAGCTGTTTTTT

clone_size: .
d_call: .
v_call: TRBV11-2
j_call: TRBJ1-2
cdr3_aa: CASSALRRAGRDVDYGYTF
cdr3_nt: TGTGCCAGCAGCGCCCTTCGTAGAGCAGGTCGGGATGTCGACTATGGCTACACCTTC

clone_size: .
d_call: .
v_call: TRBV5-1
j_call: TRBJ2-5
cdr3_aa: CASSLRERETQYF
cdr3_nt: TGCGCCAGCAGCCTTCGGGAGCGCGAGACCCAGTACTTC

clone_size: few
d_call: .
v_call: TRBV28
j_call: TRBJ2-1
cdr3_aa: CASSFSVREQFF
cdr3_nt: TGTGCCAGCAGTTTCTCCGTCCGGGAGCAGTTCTTC

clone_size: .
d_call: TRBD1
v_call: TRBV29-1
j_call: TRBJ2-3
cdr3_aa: CSVQQGAGGTQYF
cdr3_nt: TGCAGCGTTCAACAGGGGGCAGGGGGTACGCAGTATTTT

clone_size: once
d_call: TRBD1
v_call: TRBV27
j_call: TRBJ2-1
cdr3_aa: CASSLDRGYDNEQFF
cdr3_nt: TGTGCCAGCAGTTTAGACAGGGGCTACGACAATGAGCAGTTCTTC

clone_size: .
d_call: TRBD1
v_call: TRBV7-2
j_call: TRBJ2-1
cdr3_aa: CASSAGTGRNEQFF
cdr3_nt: TGTGCCAGCAGCGCCGGGACAGGACGCAATGAGCAGTTCTTC

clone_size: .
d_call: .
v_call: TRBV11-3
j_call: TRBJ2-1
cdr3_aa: CASSPGLSYNEQFF
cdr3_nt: TGTGCCAGCAGCCCGGGACTTAGCTACAATGAGCAGTTCTTC

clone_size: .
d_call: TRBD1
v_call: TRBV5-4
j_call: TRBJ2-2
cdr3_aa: CASSFPDRTNTGELFF
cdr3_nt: TGTGCCAGCAGCTTCCCGGACAGGACGAACACCGGGGAGCTGTTTTTT

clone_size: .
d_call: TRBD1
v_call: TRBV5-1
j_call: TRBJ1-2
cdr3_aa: CASSPKTGGIGYGYTF
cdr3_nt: TGCGCCAGCAGCCCTAAGACAGGGGGCATCGGCTATGGCTACACCTTC

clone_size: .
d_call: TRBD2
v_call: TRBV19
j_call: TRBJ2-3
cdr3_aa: CASSPSSGDSTDTQYF
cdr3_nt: TGTGCCAGTAGTCCCTCTAGCGGGGATAGCACAGATACGCAGTATTTT

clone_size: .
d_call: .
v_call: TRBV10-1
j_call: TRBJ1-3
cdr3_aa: CASSDRAGNTIYF
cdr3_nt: TGCGCCAGCAGTGACAGGGCTGGAAACACCATATATTTT

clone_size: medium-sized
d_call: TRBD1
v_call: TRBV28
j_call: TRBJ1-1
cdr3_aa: CASSFLPGQEQNTEAFF
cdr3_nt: TGTGCCAGCAGTTTTCTACCGGGACAGGAGCAGAACACTGAAGCTTTCTTT

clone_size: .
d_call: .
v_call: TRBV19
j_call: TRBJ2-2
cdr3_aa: CASAGWQGGTGELFF
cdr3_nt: TGTGCCAGTGCCGGTTGGCAGGGCGGCACCGGGGAGCTGTTTTTT

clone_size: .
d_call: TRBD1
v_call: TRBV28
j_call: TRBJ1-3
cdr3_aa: CASSPGTGGGNTIYF
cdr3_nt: TGTGCCAGCAGTCCCGGGACAGGGGGGGGAAACACCATATATTTT

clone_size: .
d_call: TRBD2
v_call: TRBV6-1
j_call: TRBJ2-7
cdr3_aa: CASSEAPGTETGLAYEQYF
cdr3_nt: TGTGCCAGCAGTGAAGCCCCAGGTACCGAAACGGGACTAGCCTACGAGCAGTACTTC

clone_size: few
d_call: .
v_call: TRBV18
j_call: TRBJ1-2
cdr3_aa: CASSPDSYGYTF
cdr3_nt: TGTGCCAGCTCACCGGACAGTTATGGCTACACCTTC

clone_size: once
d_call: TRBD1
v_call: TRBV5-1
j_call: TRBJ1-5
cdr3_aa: CASSPTGGGQPQHF
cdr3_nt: TGCGCCAGCAGTCCCACAGGGGGCGGTCAGCCCCAGCATTTT

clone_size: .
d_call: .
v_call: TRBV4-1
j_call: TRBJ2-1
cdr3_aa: CASSQDLRQEQLF
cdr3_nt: TGCGCCAGCAGCCAAGATCTCCGACAGGAGCAGCTCTTC

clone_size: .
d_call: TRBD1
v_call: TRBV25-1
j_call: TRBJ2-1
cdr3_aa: CASSGTLPGQGAYEQFF
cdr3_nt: TGTGCCAGCAGTGGCACGCTACCGGGACAGGGGGCTTATGAGCAGTTCTTC

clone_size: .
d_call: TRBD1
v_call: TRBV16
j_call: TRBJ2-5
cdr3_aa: CASSQSTGTAGETQYF
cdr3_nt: TGTGCCAGCAGCCAATCGACAGGGACAGCAGGGGAGACCCAGTACTTC

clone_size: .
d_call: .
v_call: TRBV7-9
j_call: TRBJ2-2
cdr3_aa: CASSLVSSGTGELFF
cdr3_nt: TGTGCCAGCAGCTTAGTTTCCAGCGGCACCGGGGAGCTGTTTTTT

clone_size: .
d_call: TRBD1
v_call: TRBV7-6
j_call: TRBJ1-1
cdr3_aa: CASSLDRGTNTEAFF
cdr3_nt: TGTGCCAGCAGCCTCGACAGGGGAACGAACACTGAAGCTTTCTTT

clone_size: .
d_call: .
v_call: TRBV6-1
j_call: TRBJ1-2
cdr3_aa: CASSEYEGGNGYTF
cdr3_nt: TGTGCCAGCAGTGAATATGAGGGGGGGAATGGCTACACCTTC

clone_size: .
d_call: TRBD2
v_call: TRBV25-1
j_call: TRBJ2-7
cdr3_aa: CASSESSGGIYEQYF
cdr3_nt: TGTGCCAGCAGTGAGTCGAGCGGGGGCATATACGAGCAGTACTTC

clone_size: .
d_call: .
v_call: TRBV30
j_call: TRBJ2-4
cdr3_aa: CAWSHSQNIQYF
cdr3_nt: TGTGCCTGGAGTCACAGCCAAAACATTCAGTACTTC

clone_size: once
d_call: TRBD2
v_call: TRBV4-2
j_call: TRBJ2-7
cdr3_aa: CASSQIAGVEPYEQYF
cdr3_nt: TGTGCCAGCAGCCAAATAGCGGGAGTGGAACCCTACGAGCAGTACTTC

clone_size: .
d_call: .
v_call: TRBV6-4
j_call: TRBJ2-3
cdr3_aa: CASSADIGADTQYF
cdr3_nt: TGTGCCAGCAGTGCGGACATTGGAGCAGATACGCAGTATTTT

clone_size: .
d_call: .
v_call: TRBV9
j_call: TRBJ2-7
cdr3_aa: CASSVQGGSPYEQYF
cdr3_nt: TGTGCCAGCAGCGTACAAGGAGGGTCCCCCTACGAGCAGTACTTC

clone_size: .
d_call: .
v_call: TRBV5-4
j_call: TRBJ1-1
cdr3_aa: CASSPGVIGTNAAFF
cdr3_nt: TGTGCCAGCAGCCCCGGAGTAATAGGTACGAATGCAGCTTTCTTT

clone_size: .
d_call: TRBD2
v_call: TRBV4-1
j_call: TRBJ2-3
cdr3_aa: CASSPGLAAADTQYF
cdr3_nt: TGCGCCAGCAGCCCGGGACTAGCGGCGGCAGATACGCAGTATTTT

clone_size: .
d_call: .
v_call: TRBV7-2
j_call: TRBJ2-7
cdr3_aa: CASSLGQGSGEQYF
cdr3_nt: TGTGCCAGCAGCTTAGGGCAGGGGAGTGGCGAGCAGTACTTC

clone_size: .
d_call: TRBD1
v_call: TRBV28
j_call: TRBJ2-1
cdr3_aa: CASSPRGSSGYNEQFF
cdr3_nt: TGTGCCAGCAGTCCCAGGGGGTCTTCAGGCTACAATGAGCAGTTCTTC

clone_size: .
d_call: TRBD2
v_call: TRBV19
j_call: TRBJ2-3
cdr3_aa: CASSIAGGGDTQYF
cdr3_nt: TGTGCCAGTAGTATAGCGGGAGGGGGAGATACGCAGTATTTT

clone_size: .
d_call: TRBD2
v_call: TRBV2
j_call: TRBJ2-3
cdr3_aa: CASSDLAGGLSTDTQYF
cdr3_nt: TGTGCCAGCAGTGATCTAGCGGGAGGTCTTAGCACAGATACGCAGTATTTT

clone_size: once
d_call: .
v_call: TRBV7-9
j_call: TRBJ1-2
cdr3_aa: CASSPQAGEGGYTF
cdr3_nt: TGTGCCAGCAGCCCTCAAGCAGGGGAAGGTGGCTACACCTTC